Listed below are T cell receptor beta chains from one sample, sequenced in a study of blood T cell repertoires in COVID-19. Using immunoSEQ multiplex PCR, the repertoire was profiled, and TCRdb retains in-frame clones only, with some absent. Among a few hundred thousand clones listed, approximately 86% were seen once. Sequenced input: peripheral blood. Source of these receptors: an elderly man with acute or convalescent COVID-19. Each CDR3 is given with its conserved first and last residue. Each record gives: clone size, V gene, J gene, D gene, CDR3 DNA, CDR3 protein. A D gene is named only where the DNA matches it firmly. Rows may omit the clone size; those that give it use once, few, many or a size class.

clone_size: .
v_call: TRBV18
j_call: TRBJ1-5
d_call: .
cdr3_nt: TGTGCCAGCTCACCGGCAGACAATCAGCCCCAGCATTTT
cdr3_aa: CASSPADNQPQHF

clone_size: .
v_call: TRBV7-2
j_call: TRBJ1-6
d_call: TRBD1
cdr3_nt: TGTGCCAGCAGCACCCCACCGGGACAGTATAATTCACCCCTCCACTTT
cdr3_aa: CASSTPPGQYNSPLHF

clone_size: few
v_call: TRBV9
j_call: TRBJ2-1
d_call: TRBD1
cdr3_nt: TGTGCCAGCACCTGGGGACAGGGGTACAATGAGCAGTTCTTC
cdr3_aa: CASTWGQGYNEQFF

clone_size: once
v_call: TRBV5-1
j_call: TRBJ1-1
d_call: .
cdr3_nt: TGCGCCAGCAGCTTACAGGATGGGAACACTGAAGCTTTCTTT
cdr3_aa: CASSLQDGNTEAFF

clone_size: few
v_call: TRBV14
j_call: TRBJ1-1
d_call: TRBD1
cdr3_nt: TGTGCCAGCAGCGGGGGCAGGGGGCTCCGAAACACTGAAGCTTTCTTT
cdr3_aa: CASSGGRGLRNTEAFF

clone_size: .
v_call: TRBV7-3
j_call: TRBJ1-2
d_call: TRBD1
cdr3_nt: TGTGCCAGCAGCCCCGGGACAGGGCCCTCCGGCTACACCTTC
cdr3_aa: CASSPGTGPSGYTF

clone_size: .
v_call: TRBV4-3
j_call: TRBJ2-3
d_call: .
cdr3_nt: TGCGCCAGCAGCCAATTAGCGGATAGCACAGATACGCAGTATTTT
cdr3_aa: CASSQLADSTDTQYF

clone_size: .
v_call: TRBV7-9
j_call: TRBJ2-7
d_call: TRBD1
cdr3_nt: TGTGCCAGCAGCTCCACTTGGGACAGGGGGCTTTCCTACGAGCAGTACTTC
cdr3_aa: CASSSTWDRGLSYEQYF

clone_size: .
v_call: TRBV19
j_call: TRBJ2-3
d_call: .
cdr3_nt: TGTGCCAGTAGTATCCAAGCTACAGATACGCAGTATTTT
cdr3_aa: CASSIQATDTQYF

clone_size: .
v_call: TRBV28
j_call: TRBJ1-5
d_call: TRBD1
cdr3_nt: TGTGCCAGCAGTACCGGACAGGGAGGTAGCAATCAGCCCCAGCATTTT
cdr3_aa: CASSTGQGGSNQPQHF

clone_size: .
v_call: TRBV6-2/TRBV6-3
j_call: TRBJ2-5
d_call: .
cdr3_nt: TGTGCCAGCAGTACAGGTTGGGAGACCCAGTACTTC
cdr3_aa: CASSTGWETQYF